Here is one T cell receptor beta chain with its context. The antigen is undetermined. The sample belongs to a study of response to subunit inactivated influenza vaccine. Findings of the study overall: The authors suggested that few new T cells are recruited per seasonal influenza vaccination.

The germline V and J ends were trimmed by 2 bases and 6 bases, with 16 bases remaining between them. CDR3 length equals 15 residues. Germline loops: CDR1 SGHVS, CDR2 FQNEAQ. In TCRdb, the RT-PCR reads were re-called with MiXCR into one record per CDR3 protein. The table has hundreds of thousands of distinct CDR3 sequences, 20% to 25% seen once. The specimen was PBMCs from blood, collected less than 22 months after vaccination. The chain links TRBV7-8 to TRBJ1-1; possibly TRBD1 for D (5 bases). The clonotype comes from a man in his fifties or sixties who received an inactivated influenza vaccine. The CDR3 is CASSLFRGGSAEAFF. Here the CDR3 DNA reads TGTGCCAGCAGCTTATTTAGGGGTGGGTCGGCTGAAGCTTTCTTT. The full variable domain, with the rest looked up from reference TRBV7-8 and TRBJ1-1, is GAGVSQSPRYKVAKRGQDVALRCDPISGHVSLFWYQQALGQGPEFLTYFQNEAQLDKSGLPSDRFFAERPEGSVSTLKIQRTQQEDSAVYLCASSLFRGGSAEAFFGQGTRLTVV.